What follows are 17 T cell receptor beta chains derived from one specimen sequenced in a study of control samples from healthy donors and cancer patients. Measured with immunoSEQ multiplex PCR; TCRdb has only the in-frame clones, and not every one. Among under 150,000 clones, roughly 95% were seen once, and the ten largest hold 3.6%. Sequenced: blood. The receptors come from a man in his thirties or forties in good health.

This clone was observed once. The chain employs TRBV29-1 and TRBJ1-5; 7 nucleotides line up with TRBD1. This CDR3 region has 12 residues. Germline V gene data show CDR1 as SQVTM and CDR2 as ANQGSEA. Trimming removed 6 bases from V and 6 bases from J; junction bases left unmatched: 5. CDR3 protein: CSVGQVGQPQHF. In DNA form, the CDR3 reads TGCAGCGTAGGACAGGTGGGTCAGCCCCAGCATTTT.

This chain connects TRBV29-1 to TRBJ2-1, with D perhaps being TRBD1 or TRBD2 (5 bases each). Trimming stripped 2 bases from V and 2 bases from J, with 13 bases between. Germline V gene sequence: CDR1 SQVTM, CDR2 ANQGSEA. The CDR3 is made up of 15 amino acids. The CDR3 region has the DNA TGCAGCGTTGAACCCGGGACGGCACCCTACAATGAGCAGTTCTTC. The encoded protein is CSVEPGTAPYNEQFF.

The chain's CDR3 is CASSEVRASYNEQFF. The CDR3 DNA reads as TGTGCCAGCAGTGAAGTCAGGGCCTCCTACAATGAGCAGTTCTTC. This chain uses TRBV6-1 with TRBJ2-1; a weak D match, TRBD1 (5 bases). CDR3 length: 15 amino acids. Trimming removed 1 base from V and 0 bases from J, with 7 bases in between. Germline assignment: CDR1 MNHNS and CDR2 SASEGT.

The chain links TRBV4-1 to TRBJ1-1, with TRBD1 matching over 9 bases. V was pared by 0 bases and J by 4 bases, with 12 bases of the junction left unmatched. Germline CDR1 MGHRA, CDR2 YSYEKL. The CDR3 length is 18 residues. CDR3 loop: CASSQDSVPGQGSTEAFF. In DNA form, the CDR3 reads TGCGCCAGCAGCCAAGATTCAGTCCCGGGACAGGGATCCACTGAAGCTTTCTTT.

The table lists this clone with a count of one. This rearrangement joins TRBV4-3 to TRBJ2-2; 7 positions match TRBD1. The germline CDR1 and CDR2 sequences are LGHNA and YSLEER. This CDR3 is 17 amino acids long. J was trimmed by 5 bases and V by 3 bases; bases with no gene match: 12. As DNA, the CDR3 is TGCGCCAGCAGCCAGGCCTCAGGGGGTCGACTTACCGGGGAGCTGTTTTTT. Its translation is CASSQASGGRLTGELFF.

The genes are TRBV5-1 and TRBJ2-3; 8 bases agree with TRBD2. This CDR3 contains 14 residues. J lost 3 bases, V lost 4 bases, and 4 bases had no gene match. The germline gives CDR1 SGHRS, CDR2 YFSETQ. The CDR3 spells CASSRGGQTDTQYF. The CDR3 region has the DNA TGCGCCAGCAGCCGGGGGGGCCAAACAGATACGCAGTATTTT.

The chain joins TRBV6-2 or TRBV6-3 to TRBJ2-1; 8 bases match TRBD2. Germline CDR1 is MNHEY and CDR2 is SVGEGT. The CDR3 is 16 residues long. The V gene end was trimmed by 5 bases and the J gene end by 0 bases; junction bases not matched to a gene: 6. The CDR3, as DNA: TGTGCCAGCAGTCGGACTAGCCCTAGCTCCTACAATGAGCAGTTCTTC. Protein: CASSRTSPSSYNEQFF.

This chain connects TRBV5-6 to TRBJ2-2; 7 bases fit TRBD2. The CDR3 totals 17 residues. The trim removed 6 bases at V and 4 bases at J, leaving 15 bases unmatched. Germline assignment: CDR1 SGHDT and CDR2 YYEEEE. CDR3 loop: CASTYGPTSVGTGELFF. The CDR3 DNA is TGTGCCAGCACTTACGGACCCACTAGCGTGGGCACCGGGGAGCTGTTTTTT.

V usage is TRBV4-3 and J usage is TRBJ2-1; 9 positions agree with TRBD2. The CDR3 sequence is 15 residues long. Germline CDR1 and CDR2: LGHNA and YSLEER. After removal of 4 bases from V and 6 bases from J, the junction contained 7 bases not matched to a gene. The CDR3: CASSPGTSSANEQFF. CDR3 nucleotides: TGCGCCAGCAGCCCCGGGACTAGCAGTGCCAATGAGCAGTTCTTC.

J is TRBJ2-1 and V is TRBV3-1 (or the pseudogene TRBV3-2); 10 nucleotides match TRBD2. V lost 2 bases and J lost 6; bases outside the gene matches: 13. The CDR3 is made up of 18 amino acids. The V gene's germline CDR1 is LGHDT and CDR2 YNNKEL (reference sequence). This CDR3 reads CASSQLLLAGEHTNEQFF. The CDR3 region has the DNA TGTGCCAGCAGCCAACTACTTCTAGCGGGGGAACATACCAATGAGCAGTTCTTC.

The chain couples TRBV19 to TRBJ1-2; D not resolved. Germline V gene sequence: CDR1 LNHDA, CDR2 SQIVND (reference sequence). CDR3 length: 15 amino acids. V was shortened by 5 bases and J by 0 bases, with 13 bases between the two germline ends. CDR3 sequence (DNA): TGTGCCAGTAGTCTCCGGGCCGCCACTAACTATGGCTACACCTTC. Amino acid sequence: CASSLRAATNYGYTF.

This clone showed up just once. Here the CDR3 reads CASSFAAGFEQFF. CDR3 bases: TGTGCCAGCAGTTTTGCCGCGGGGTTTGAGCAGTTCTTC. The chain links TRBV12-3 or TRBV12-4 to TRBJ2-1, with a tentative D call TRBD2 (6 bases). Trimming removed 3 bases at V and 9 bases at J, with 12 bases between. The CDR3 has 13 residues.

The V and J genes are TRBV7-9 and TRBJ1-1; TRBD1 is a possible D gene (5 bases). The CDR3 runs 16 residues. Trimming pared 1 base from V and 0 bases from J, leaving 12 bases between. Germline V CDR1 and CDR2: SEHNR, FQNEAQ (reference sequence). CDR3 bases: TGTGCCAGCAGCTTAGGCCGGGCAGGGATGAACACTGAAGCTTTCTTT. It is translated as CASSLGRAGMNTEAFF.

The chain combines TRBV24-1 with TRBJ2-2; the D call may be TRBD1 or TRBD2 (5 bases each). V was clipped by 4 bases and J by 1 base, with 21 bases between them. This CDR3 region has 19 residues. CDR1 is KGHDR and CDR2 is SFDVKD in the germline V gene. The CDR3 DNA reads TGTGCCACCAGTGACTCCTCAACCGGGACGGAAGTGAACACCGGGGAGCTGTTTTTT. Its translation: CATSDSSTGTEVNTGELFF.

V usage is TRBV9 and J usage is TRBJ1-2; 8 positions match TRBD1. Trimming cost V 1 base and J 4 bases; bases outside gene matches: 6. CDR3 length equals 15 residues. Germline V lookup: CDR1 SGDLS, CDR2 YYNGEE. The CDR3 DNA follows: TGTGCCAGCAGCGTATCAGGGGGCGCTGGCTATGGCTACACCTTC. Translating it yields CASSVSGGAGYGYTF.

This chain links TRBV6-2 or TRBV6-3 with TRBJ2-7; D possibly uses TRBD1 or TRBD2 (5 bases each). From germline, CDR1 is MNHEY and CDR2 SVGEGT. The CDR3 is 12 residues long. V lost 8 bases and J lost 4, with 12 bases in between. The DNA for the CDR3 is TGTGCCAGCGGCCAGGGACCATACGAGCAGTACTTC. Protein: CASGQGPYEQYF.

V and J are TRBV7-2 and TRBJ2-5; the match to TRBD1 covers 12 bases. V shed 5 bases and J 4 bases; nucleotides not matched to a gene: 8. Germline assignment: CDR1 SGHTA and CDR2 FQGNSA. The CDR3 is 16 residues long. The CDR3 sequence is CASSPGQGAWVETQYF. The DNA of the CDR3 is TGTGCCAGCAGCCCGGGACAGGGGGCTTGGGTAGAGACCCAGTACTTC.